Following are 22 T cell receptor beta chains from one sample sequenced in a study of shared clonotypes between healthy human individuals. Method: immunoSEQ multiplex PCR; TCRdb's copy keeps in-frame clones and lacks some. The table shows 1,400,000 or so clones, with less than 99% occurring only once. Material for sequencing was naive CD4+ T cells sorted from blood. Subset here: CD45RA+ positively selected. These receptors all stem from a man aged 25 to 40 in good health.

V is TRBV6-1 and J is TRBJ1-2; tentative D call: TRBD1 (5 bases). Germline CDR1 reads MNHNS; CDR2 reads SASEGT. The CDR3 is 12 amino acids. Trimming took 8 bases from V and 8 from J, leaving 15 bases between them. The CDR3 protein is CASHWTTSGYTF. The CDR3 nucleotides are TGTGCCAGCCACTGGACAACTTCGGGCTACACCTTC.

The chain employs TRBV28 and TRBJ2-1; D may correspond to TRBD1 or TRBD2 (5 bases each). Germline V lookup: CDR1 MDHEN, CDR2 SYDVKM. V lost 2 bases, J lost 10 bases, and 18 bases lay in between. CDR3 length: 15 amino acids. The CDR3 loop is CASSLIVGRFEEQFF. The CDR3 DNA is TGTGCCAGCAGTTTAATTGTGGGACGCTTCGAGGAGCAGTTCTTC.

The rearrangement links TRBV5-4 to TRBJ2-7, with D tentatively TRBD2 (7 bases). V was pared by 2 bases and J by 5 bases, with 14 bases between. CDR1 SGHNT and CDR2 YYREEE come from the germline V gene (reference sequence). The CDR3 runs 14 residues. The CDR3 DNA sequence: TGTGCCAGCAGCTTAGGACAGCGGGACCACGAGCAGTACTTC. Amino acid sequence: CASSLGQRDHEQYF.

This clone appeared a single time. The chain recombines TRBV18 with TRBJ2-1; perhaps TRBD2 as D (6 bases). Trimming cost V 1 base and J 5 bases, with 15 bases left between them. The CDR3 is 16 residues long. CDR1 is KGHSH, CDR2 LQKENI, per germline. The CDR3 reads CASSPLWASENNEQFF. CDR3 bases: TGTGCCAGCTCACCACTTTGGGCTAGCGAGAACAATGAGCAGTTCTTC.

V usage is TRBV5-5 and J usage is TRBJ1-5, with TRBD1 identical over 9 bases. This CDR3 has 15 residues. From germline, CDR1 is SGHKS and CDR2 YYEKEE (reference sequence). Trimming cost V 4 bases and J 3 bases; bases outside gene matches: 5. This chain's CDR3 is CASSHRTGDNQPQHF. As DNA, the CDR3 is TGTGCCAGCAGCCACCGGACAGGGGACAATCAGCCCCAGCATTTT.

The J gene is TRBJ2-5, the V gene TRBV7-2, with TRBD2 as a possible D gene (6 bases). Germline V lookup: CDR1 SGHTA, CDR2 FQGNSA. The CDR3 totals 14 residues. V lost 0 bases, J lost 5 bases, and 10 bases lay in between. Here the CDR3 reads CASSLALALETQYF. In DNA, the CDR3 is TGTGCCAGCAGCTTAGCACTAGCCCTGGAGACCCAGTACTTC.

The chain couples TRBV7-2 to TRBJ2-5, with 9 nucleotides matching TRBD1. J lost 6 bases, V lost 5 bases, and 4 bases had no gene match. The CDR3 covers 13 residues. Germline V gene lookup returns CDR1 SGHTA and CDR2 FQGNSA. The CDR3 DNA reads as TGTGCCAGCAGCCTCGGGACAGGGAAGACCCAGTACTTC. It is translated as CASSLGTGKTQYF.

V usage is TRBV6-5 and J usage is TRBJ2-7; 8 nucleotides line up with TRBD1. CDR3 size: 16 residues. CDR1 is MNHEY, CDR2 SVGAGI, per germline. The junction had 8 bases not matched to a gene; V was cut back by 0 bases and J by 4 bases. The CDR3 DNA sequence: TGTGCCAGCAGTTACTCAGGAGGCAGGGGGCGATACGAGCAGTACTTC. This codes for CASSYSGGRGRYEQYF.

The V and J genes are TRBV9 and TRBJ2-3; 14 nucleotides agree with TRBD2. V was pared by 2 bases and J by 3 bases, with 8 bases of the junction left unmatched. Germline CDR1 reads SGDLS; CDR2 reads YYNGEE. The CDR3 spans 18 residues. The DNA of the CDR3 is TGTGCCAGCAGCGTGAGGACTAGCGGGAGGAGTGTAACAGATACGCAGTATTTT. Amino acids: CASSVRTSGRSVTDTQYF.

The V and J genes are TRBV5-5 and TRBJ2-5; a weak D match, TRBD2 (6 bases). CDR1 is SGHKS, CDR2 YYEKEE, per germline (reference sequence). The CDR3 loop spans 17 amino acids. Trimming removed 1 base from V and 2 bases from J, with 18 bases in between. The CDR3 region is CASSLRAAGLRQETQYF. The CDR3 nucleotides are TGTGCCAGCAGCTTGAGGGCGGCTGGACTACGGCAAGAGACCCAGTACTTC.

The chain is built from TRBV23-1 and TRBJ2-7; TRBD1 agrees at 9 bases. TRBV23-1 is flagged as an ORF with uncertain function. Trimming removed 11 bases from V and 3 bases from J; junction bases left unmatched: 5. The CDR3 runs to 12 residues. DNA for the CDR3: TGCGCCCGAAGGACAGGGGACTACGAGCAGTACTTC. It specifies CARRTGDYEQYF.

This clone was detected only once. The rearrangement links TRBV9 to TRBJ1-4; TRBD1 aligns across 7 bases. The V and J ends lost 0 bases and 7 bases, in that order; junction bases with no gene match: 6. Per germline, CDR1 SGDLS and CDR2 YYNGEE. CDR3 size: 15 residues. CDR3 coding DNA: TGTGCCAGCAGCGTAGTGTCAGGGGGTGGTGAAAAACTGTTTTTT. Its protein is CASSVVSGGGEKLFF. The full variable domain, with the rest looked up from reference TRBV9 and TRBJ1-4, is DSGVTQTPKHLITATGQRVTLRCSPRSGDLSVYWYQQSLDQGLQFLIQYYNGEERAKGNILERFSAQQFPDLHSELNLSSLELGDSALYFCASSVVSGGGEKLFFGSGTQLSVL.

The CDR3 region has the DNA TGCGCCAGCAGCCACTCAGGCCGGTTGAACACCGGGGAGCTGTTTTTT. Translation: CASSHSGRLNTGELFF. The chain has TRBV4-1 and TRBJ2-2; the D is unclear. V lost 3 bases to trimming and J lost 1 base, with 12 bases between them. Germline loops: CDR1 MGHRA, CDR2 YSYEKL. The CDR3 extends over 16 amino acids.

This sequence joins TRBV7-2 and TRBJ2-1; D is unclear. Between the trimmed V and J ends, which lost 1 base and 10 bases, there was a span of 14 bases. Germline V gives CDR1 SGHTA, CDR2 FQGNSA. The CDR3 loop spans 14 amino acids. CDR3 residues: CASSLDLAPGEQFF. The CDR3 DNA follows: TGTGCCAGCAGCTTAGATCTCGCACCGGGCGAGCAGTTCTTC. The variable domain in full, completed from reference TRBV7-2 and TRBJ2-1, reads GAGVSQSPSNKVTEKGKDVELRCDPISGHTALYWYRQSLGQGLEFLIYFQGNSAPDKSGLPSDRFSAERTGGSVSTLTIQRTQQEDSAVYLCASSLDLAPGEQFFGPGTRLTVL.

Here the CDR3 DNA reads TGTGCCAGCTCACCACGACTAGCGGGAAGTATCGTCACAGATACGCAGTATTTT. Amino acid sequence: CASSPRLAGSIVTDTQYF. The rearrangement links TRBV18 to TRBJ2-3, with 11 bases aligning to TRBD2. This CDR3 region has 18 residues. The V gene's germline CDR1 is KGHSH and CDR2 LQKENI. The trim removed 1 base at V and 2 bases at J, leaving 8 bases unmatched.

This clone was observed once. The chain couples TRBV7-3 to TRBJ2-1; D possibly corresponds to TRBD1 (5 bases). CDR1 and CDR2 (germline): SGHTA, FQGTGA. The CDR3 consists of 14 residues. Between the trimmed V and J ends, which lost 3 bases and 3 bases, there was a span of 9 bases. This CDR3 is CASSLDGHYNEQFF. CDR3 DNA: TGTGCCAGCAGCTTGGACGGACACTACAATGAGCAGTTCTTC.

The chain is built from TRBV7-9 and TRBJ1-2; 8 bases fit TRBD1. Germline values: CDR1 SEHNR, CDR2 FQNEAQ (reference sequence). This CDR3 comprises 16 residues. The J segment lost 2 bases and the V segment lost 0 bases, leaving 5 bases of the junction unmatched. The CDR3 sequence: CASSLAGDRGNYGYTF. CDR3 coding DNA: TGTGCCAGCAGCTTAGCTGGTGACAGGGGAAACTATGGCTACACCTTC. The full variable domain, its missing parts supplied by reference TRBV7-9 and TRBJ1-2, is DTGVSQNPRHKITKRGQNVTFRCDPISEHNRLYWYRQTLGQGPEFLTYFQNEAQLEKSRLLSDRFSAERPKGSFSTLEIQRTEQGDSAMYLCASSLAGDRGNYGYTFGSGTRLTVV.

The rearrangement uses TRBV6-5 and TRBJ2-7; 7 bases line up with TRBD1. The trim removed 6 bases at V and 13 bases at J, leaving 9 bases unmatched. CDR3 length: 11 residues. CDR1 MNHEY and CDR2 SVGAGI come from the germline V gene. CDR3 DNA: TGTGCCAGCAGAACAGGGGCCCGGTACTACTTC. Encoded protein: CASRTGARYYF.

The chain combines TRBV11-3 with TRBJ2-3, with D tentatively TRBD2 (5 bases). The CDR3 is 13 residues long. Per the germline V gene, CDR1 is SGHNT and CDR2 is YENEEA. Trimming took off 8 bases at V and 0 bases at J, with 9 bases between the two ends. CDR3 loop: CASRLASTDTQYF. CDR3 in DNA: TGTGCCAGCCGCCTAGCCAGCACAGATACGCAGTATTTT.

CDR3 bases: TGTGCCACCAGCAGAGACGGGGGCACTGAAGCTTTCTTT. Protein: CATSRDGGTEAFF. The chain uses TRBV15 and TRBJ1-1; a possible D gene is TRBD1 (5 bases). Germline V gene lookup returns CDR1 LNHNV and CDR2 YYDKDF (reference sequence). The germline V and J ends were trimmed by 0 bases and 4 bases, with 6 bases remaining between them. The CDR3 loop spans 13 amino acids.

This clone was counted once. In DNA form, the CDR3 reads TGTGCCAGCAACCCTGCGGGGACAGGACCTACTAACTATGGCTACACCTTC. It yields the protein CASNPAGTGPTNYGYTF. J is TRBJ1-2 and V is TRBV2, with TRBD1 matching over 8 bases. Unmatched junction bases numbered 13, after V lost 7 bases and J lost 0 bases. The CDR3 is made up of 17 amino acids. Germline CDR1 SNHLY, CDR2 FYNNEI. The full variable domain, with the rest looked up from reference TRBV2 and TRBJ1-2, is EPEVTQTPSHQVTQMGQEVILRCVPISNHLYFYWYRQILGQKVEFLVSFYNNEISEKSEIFDDQFSVERPDGSNFTLKIRSTKLEDSAMYFCASNPAGTGPTNYGYTFGSGTRLTVV.

The chain links TRBV15 to TRBJ2-7; D is possibly TRBD1 (5 bases). There are 12 residues in the CDR3. CDR1 LNHNV and CDR2 YYDKDF come from the germline V gene (reference sequence). The V and J ends lost 1 base and 7 bases respectively, with 8 bases between them. CDR3 nucleotides: TGTGCCACCAGCAGAGGGGGCGGAGAGCAGTACTTC. It specifies CATSRGGGEQYF.